A selection of T cell receptor beta chains follows, all from one sample in a study of identical twins. TCRdb passed the 5' RACE reads through MiXCR, listing each CDR3 protein once. The repertoire holds fewer than 350,000 distinct CDR3 sequences, with about 8.1% as singletons. In addition, the sample was reused for a study of yellow fever vaccine responses in identical twins.

Input material: memory (CD45RO+) T cells sorted from blood. These receptors all come from a woman between 18 and 30 years old in good health. Each CDR3 is given with its conserved first and last residue. The D gene is left open where the match is weak. Where a row states a size, it is once, few, many or the class of an expanded clone; other rows omit it.

many | TRBJ1-6 | TRBD1 | TRBV4-2 | TGTGCCAGCAGCCATGGCACAGGGGAGAATTCACCCCTCCACTTT | CASSHGTGENSPLHF
few | TRBJ2-1 | TRBD2 | TRBV20-1 | TGCAGTGCTAGAGGGACTAGCTCCTACAATGAGCAGTTCTTC | CSARGTSSYNEQFF
many | TRBJ2-7 | TRBD1 | TRBV6-1 | TGTGCCAGCAGTGCCGGGACAGGGCGGGAGCAGTACTTC | CASSAGTGREQYF
many | TRBJ1-2 | - | TRBV7-2 | TGTGCCAGCAGCTTTGGTCCGGCAACCTATGGCTACACCTTC | CASSFGPATYGYTF
- | TRBJ2-2 | TRBD2 | TRBV6-1 | TGTGCCAGCCTAGCGGGGGGGCTCACCGGGGAGCTGTTTTTT | CASLAGGLTGELFF
many | TRBJ2-7 | - | TRBV20-1 | TGCAGTGCCGGTGACCGGGCGATCCAGTACGAGCAGTACTTC | CSAGDRAIQYEQYF
few | TRBJ2-1 | - | TRBV20-1 | TGCAGTGCTAGAGGAGCCCCTCCGGGACACCCTTACAATGAGCAGTTCTTC | CSARGAPPGHPYNEQFF
- | TRBJ2-1 | - | TRBV28 | TGTGCCAGCAGTTTAGAAGACAGCTCCTACAATGAGCAGTTCTTC | CASSLEDSSYNEQFF
- | TRBJ1-2 | TRBD1 | TRBV5-1 | TGCGCCAGCAGCTTGGGACAGGGGAACGGCTACACCTTC | CASSLGQGNGYTF
- | TRBJ1-1 | - | TRBV2 | TGTGCCGGCTGGGTTCGGGACGCAGCCCGAAGGACTGAAGCTTTCTTT | CAGWVRDAARRTEAFF
many | TRBJ2-1 | TRBD2 | TRBV29-1 | TGCAGCGGGACGGGACTAGCGTCCTACAATGAGCAGTTCTTC | CSGTGLASYNEQFF
few | TRBJ1-1 | - | TRBV19 | TGTGCCAGTAGTATAATTGGCATGAACACTGAAGCTTTCTTT | CASSIIGMNTEAFF
- | TRBJ2-1 | - | TRBV19 | TGTGCCAGTAGTACTGAGAGAGCCAGCAATGAGCAGTTCTTC | CASSTERASNEQFF
few | TRBJ1-5 | - | TRBV12-3/TRBV12-4 | TGTGCCAGCAGTCCCAGGGAGGAACAGCCCCAGCATTTT | CASSPREEQPQHF
many | TRBJ2-1 | TRBD2 | TRBV20-1 | TGCAGTGCTAGCTCTGGAGCTAGCGGATACAATGAGCAGTTCTTC | CSASSGASGYNEQFF
- | TRBJ2-7 | TRBD1 | TRBV7-9 | TGTGCCAGCAGCTTAGGGGACAGGGTTTTATCCGAGCAGTACTTC | CASSLGDRVLSEQYF
- | TRBJ2-6 | - | TRBV10-2 | TGCGCCAGCAGTCTTAGTAGCTCTGGGGCCAACGTCCTGACTTTC | CASSLSSSGANVLTF
many | TRBJ2-3 | - | TRBV7-2 | TGTGCCAGCACCCCTTGGGGTTACGGCACAGATACGCAGTATTTT | CASTPWGYGTDTQYF
many | TRBJ1-5 | - | TRBV4-2 | TGTGCCAGCAGCCAAGCCGCAGGCCTTAGCAATCAGCCCCAGCATTTT | CASSQAAGLSNQPQHF
- | TRBJ2-5 | TRBD2 | TRBV6-1 | TGTGCCAGCGTCCTAGCGGGAGTAGAGACCCACTACTTC | CASVLAGVETHYF
few | TRBJ1-1 | - | TRBV3-1 | TGTGCCAGCAGCCCCCATAAAGACAGTATGAACACTGAAGCTTTCTTT | CASSPHKDSMNTEAFF
few | TRBJ1-1 | TRBD1 | TRBV5-1 | TGCGCCAGCAGCCCGACAAGACAGGGTCAACAACCAACTGAGAACACTGAAGCTTTCTTT | CASSPTRQGQQPTENTEAFF
few | TRBJ2-5 | - | TRBV3-1 | TGTGCCAGCAGCCTCTGGGGGGCCAGTCAAGAGGCCCAGTACTTC | CASSLWGASQEAQYF
many | TRBJ2-1 | - | TRBV20-1 | TGCAGTGCCGGGGAGGTAGCCTACAATGAGCAGTTCTTC | CSAGEVAYNEQFF
- | TRBJ2-2 | - | TRBV11-2 | TGTGCCTGCAGCTTAGTCGGGAATACGAACACCGGGGAGCTGTTTTTT | CACSLVGNTNTGELFF
few | TRBJ2-7 | - | TRBV20-1 | TGCAGTGCTCTCGAGGCGCCCGAGCAGTACTTC | CSALEAPEQYF
many | TRBJ2-3 | - | TRBV5-1 | TGCGCCAGCAGCTTGTATTCCCAGCTTCCCACAGATACGCAGTATTTT | CASSLYSQLPTDTQYF
- | TRBJ2-2 | - | TRBV5-1 | TGCGCCAGCAGCATCCGGGACACGGACACCGGGGAGCTGTTTTTT | CASSIRDTDTGELFF
few | TRBJ2-2 | - | TRBV6-5 | TGTGCCAGCAGTCACGGGGGCACCGGGGAGCTGTTTTTT | CASSHGGTGELFF
many | TRBJ2-7 | - | TRBV25-1 | TGTGCCAGCAGTGAAGTCGACAGCCACGAGCAGTACTTC | CASSEVDSHEQYF
- | TRBJ2-2 | - | TRBV14 | TGTGCCAGCAGCCAAGTTAGGACCGGGGAGCTGTTTTTT | CASSQVRTGELFF
many | TRBJ2-3 | TRBD2 | TRBV5-1 | TGCGCCAGCAGCTTGGTCCGGCTGACTAGCCGTGACAAGGTGGATACGCAGTATTTT | CASSLVRLTSRDKVDTQYF
many | TRBJ1-5 | - | TRBV5-1 | TGCGCCAGCAGCCTCGGGACCGCTCTTGGGCCCCAGCATTTT | CASSLGTALGPQHF
few | TRBJ1-4 | - | TRBV5-1 | TGCGCCAGCAGCTTGAATGCCGGGACTAAGGATGAAAAACTGTTTTTT | CASSLNAGTKDEKLFF
few | TRBJ2-1 | - | TRBV18 | TGTGCCAGCTCGGCCCCACAGGGCTACAATGAGCAGTTCTTC | CASSAPQGYNEQFF
- | TRBJ1-1 | TRBD1 | TRBV20-1 | TGCAGTGCCCTAGACAGGGGGAGGGCTGAAGCTTTCTTT | CSALDRGRAEAFF
few | TRBJ2-2 | TRBD2 | TRBV12-3/TRBV12-4 | TGTACCATCTGTTTTGGTCCGTCGTACGGGACTAGAGATACCGGGGAGCTGTTTTTT | CTICFGPSYGTRDTGELFF
many | TRBJ2-5 | - | TRBV21-1 | TGTGCCAGCAGGAAAAGTACGAGGGGGTTGTTAGAGACCCAGTACTTC | CASRKSTRGLLETQYF
- | TRBJ2-2 | TRBD2 | TRBV6-2/TRBV6-3 | TGTGCCAGCAGTTACTCGACCGGGTTCGGGTCGATAGCGGGAGGGCCCAACACCGGGGAGCTGTTTTTT | CASSYSTGFGSIAGGPNTGELFF
- | TRBJ2-1 | TRBD2 | TRBV14 | TGTGCCAGCAGCCAAGGTAGTAGCGGGAGATCCAATGAGCAGTTCTTC | CASSQGSSGRSNEQFF
- | TRBJ2-1 | - | TRBV3-1 | TGTGCCAGCAGCCAAGAAGACTCTACCCATGAGCAGTTCTTC | CASSQEDSTHEQFF
- | TRBJ2-7 | TRBD2 | TRBV5-1 | TGCGCCAGCAGCTTGGTTTCGGGGGGAGGCTACGAGCAGTACTTC | CASSLVSGGGYEQYF
many | TRBJ1-2 | - | TRBV4-2 | TGTGCCAGCAGCCAGGACGGACAGACCAGTAACTATGGCTACACCTTC | CASSQDGQTSNYGYTF
- | TRBJ2-5 | TRBD1 | TRBV7-9 | TGTGCCAGCAGCAGACTGACAGGGACGGAGACCCAGTACTTC | CASSRLTGTETQYF
- | TRBJ1-6 | - | TRBV9 | TGTGCCAGCAGCGTAGATGTGGGGCTTTATTCACCCCTCCACTTT | CASSVDVGLYSPLHF
few | TRBJ2-5 | TRBD1 | TRBV5-1 | TGCGCCAGCAGCCGGACAGGGGGGCAAGAGACCCAGTACTTC | CASSRTGGQETQYF
many | TRBJ2-2 | TRBD2 | TRBV5-1 | TGCGCCAGCAGCTTGGGCTCTGGCGGGGGTCGCACCGGGGAGCTGTTTTTT | CASSLGSGGGRTGELFF
few | TRBJ2-1 | - | TRBV11-2 | TGTGCCAGCAGCTTCCCGTGGGGTAATGAGCAGTTCTTC | CASSFPWGNEQFF
- | TRBJ2-7 | TRBD2 | TRBV29-1 | TGCAGCGTTTCCCTCCTAGCGGGAGAACTATACGAGCAGTACTTC | CSVSLLAGELYEQYF
few | TRBJ1-5 | - | TRBV6-5 | TGTGCCAGCAGTTTTTCGGGGATCGGGCCCCAGCATTTT | CASSFSGIGPQHF